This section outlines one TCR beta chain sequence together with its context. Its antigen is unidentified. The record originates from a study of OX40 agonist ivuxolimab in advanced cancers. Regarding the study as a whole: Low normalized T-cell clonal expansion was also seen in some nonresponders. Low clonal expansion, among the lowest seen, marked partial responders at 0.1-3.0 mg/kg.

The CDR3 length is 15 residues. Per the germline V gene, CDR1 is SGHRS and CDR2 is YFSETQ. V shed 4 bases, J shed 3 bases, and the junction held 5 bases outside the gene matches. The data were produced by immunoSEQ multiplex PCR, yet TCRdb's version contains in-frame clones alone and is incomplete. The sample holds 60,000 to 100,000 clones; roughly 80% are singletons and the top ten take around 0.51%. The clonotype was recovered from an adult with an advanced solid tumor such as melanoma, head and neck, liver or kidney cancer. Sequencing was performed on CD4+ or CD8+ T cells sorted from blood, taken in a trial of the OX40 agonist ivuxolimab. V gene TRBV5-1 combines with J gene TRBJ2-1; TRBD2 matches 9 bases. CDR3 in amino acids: CASSLSGGFYNEQFF. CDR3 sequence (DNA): TGCGCCAGCAGCCTAAGCGGGGGGTTCTACAATGAGCAGTTCTTC.